The present T cell receptor (beta chain) was sequenced within a study of sequential checkpoint blockade in melanoma. CDR3 length: 19 amino acids. Germline CDR1 and CDR2: SGHVS and FQNEAQ. V lost 0 bases and J 1 base, leaving 21 bases between the germline ends. Assay: immunoSEQ multiplex PCR; the TCRdb copy retains only in-frame clones and omits some. The data show roughly 30,000 clones, 75% to 90% seen once. Regarding treatment: randomized to nivolumab then ipilimumab (arm A) or the reverse (arm B). The chain carries TRBV7-8 and TRBJ2-5; maybe TRBD2 (5 bases). This TCR came from a human donor with melanoma. The specimen comprised CD8+ T cells sorted from blood (inferred from file names), sampled from a patient given nivolumab and ipilimumab in sequence. CDR3 bases: TGTGCCAGCAGCTTAGCGTTAGTCAGAGGAGCGGTAACCCAAGAGACCCAGTACTTC. It yields the protein CASSLALVRGAVTQETQYF.